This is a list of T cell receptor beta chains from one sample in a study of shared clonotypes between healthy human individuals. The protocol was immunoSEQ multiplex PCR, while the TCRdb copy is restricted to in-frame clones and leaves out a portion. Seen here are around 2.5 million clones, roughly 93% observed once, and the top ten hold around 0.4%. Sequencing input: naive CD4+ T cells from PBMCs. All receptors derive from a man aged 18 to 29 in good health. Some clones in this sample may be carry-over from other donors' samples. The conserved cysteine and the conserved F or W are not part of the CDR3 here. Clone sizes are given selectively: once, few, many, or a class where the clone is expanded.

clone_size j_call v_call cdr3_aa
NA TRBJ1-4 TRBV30 AWSTGTATNEKLF
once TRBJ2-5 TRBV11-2 ASSYLWGLAGRQETQY
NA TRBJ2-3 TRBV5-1 ASSSGTGTATDTQY
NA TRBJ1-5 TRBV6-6 ASRRQGANSNQPQH
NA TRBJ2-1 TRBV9 ASSVAAGGWTEQF
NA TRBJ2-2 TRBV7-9 ASSFRQGNTGELF
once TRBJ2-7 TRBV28 ASRSGLASYEQY
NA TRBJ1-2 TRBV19 ASSIDMSLAPGGYT
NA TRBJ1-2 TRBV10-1 ASRGWRGRLNYGYT
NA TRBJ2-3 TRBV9 ASSVDSDTQY
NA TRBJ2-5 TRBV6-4 ASSDNAGETQY
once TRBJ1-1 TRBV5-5 ASSFKGSGTEAF
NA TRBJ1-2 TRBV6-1 ASSEQFFNYGYT
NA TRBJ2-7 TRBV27 ASRLAGGQSYEQY